The entry that follows covers one T cell receptor beta chain sequence. This record comes from a study of cytomegalovirus exposure and HLA in healthy donors. This table comes from immunoSEQ multiplex PCR, and its TCRdb copy is limited to in-frame clones, with some not included. The data hold around 93,000 clones, with 85% observed a single time. The CDR3 spans 12 residues. Germline CDR1 reads SGDLS; CDR2 reads YYNGEE. The ends were cut back, 1 base at V and 16 bases at J, with 15 bases in the middle. Material for sequencing was PBMCs. J is TRBJ2-1 and V is TRBV9; a possible D gene is TRBD1 (5 bases). The TCR was taken from a man aged 18 to 29 in good health and CMV-seropositive. CDR3 DNA sequence: TGTGCCAGCAGCGTATTGGACACGGCACCCTTCTTC. As protein: CASSVLDTAPFF.